These 28 T cell receptor beta chains share one sample of origin, sequenced in a study of cytomegalovirus exposure and HLA in healthy donors. The PCR was carried out with 60 Vbeta primers and 13 Jbeta primers. The repertoire was sequenced with immunoSEQ multiplex PCR; TCRdb's copy has only in-frame clones and lacks some. The top ten clones hold 1.4% to 1.5% of a sample with about 120,000 clones, over 75% of them seen once. The specimen sequenced was PBMCs. These receptors all come from a woman aged 18-30 years in good health and CMV-seronegative.

This chain joins TRBV30 and TRBJ2-7; tentatively, D is TRBD2 (6 bases). CDR1 GTSNPN and CDR2 SVGIG come from the germline V gene (reference sequence). With 2 bases removed from V and 11 bases from J, the gap between germline ends came to 19 bases. CDR3 length equals 13 residues. The CDR3 here is CAWSSSEIGGKYF. CDR3 in DNA: TGTGCCTGGAGTTCAAGCGAGATTGGGGGGAAGTACTTC. Full variable domain (missing parts from reference TRBV30 and TRBJ2-7): SQTIHQWPATLVQPVGSPLSLECTVEGTSNPNLYWYRQAAGRGLQLLFYSVGIGQISSEVPQNLSASRPQDRQFILSSKKLLLSDSGFYLCAWSSSEIGGKYFGPGTRLTVT.

The V and J genes are TRBV10-2 and TRBJ1-1; D is unclear. CDR3 size: 12 residues. Germline V gene sequence: CDR1 WSHSY, CDR2 SAAADI. V dropped 6 bases and J dropped 5 bases, with 10 bases sitting between them. The CDR3, as DNA: TGCGCCAGCAGGGTACGAGTTACTGAAGCTTTCTTT. The encoded protein is CASRVRVTEAFF.

A few counts support this clone. The V and J genes are TRBV4-2 and TRBJ2-1; TRBD1 agrees at 10 bases. Trimming removed 4 bases from V and 2 bases from J; junction bases left unmatched: 5. The CDR3 is 16 residues long. Germline CDR1 is LGHNA and CDR2 is YNFKEQ. CDR3 sequence (DNA): TGTGCCAGCAGCCCTCCGGGACAGGGGACCTACAATGAGCAGTTCTTC. This sequence encodes CASSPPGQGTYNEQFF.

The rearrangement uses TRBV2 and TRBJ2-2; TRBD2 agrees at 10 bases. V was pared by 4 bases and J by 0 bases, with 8 bases of the junction left unmatched. The CDR3 spans 18 residues. The germline V gene encodes CDR1 SNHLY and CDR2 FYNNEI. The CDR3 reads CASSVESSGGANTGELFF. CDR3 in DNA: TGTGCCAGCAGTGTGGAGTCTAGCGGGGGAGCGAACACCGGGGAGCTGTTTTTT.

This sequence joins TRBV6-6 and TRBJ1-1; D call uncertain. Germline CDR1 reads MNHNY; CDR2 reads SVGAGI (reference sequence). Trimming left V 2 bases short and J 0 bases short, with 10 bases between. The CDR3 spans 15 residues. This CDR3 is CASSYAGLLNTEAFF. In DNA form, the CDR3 reads TGTGCCAGCAGTTACGCTGGACTGCTGAACACTGAAGCTTTCTTT.

V is TRBV7-6 and J is TRBJ1-1, with TRBD1 as a possible D gene (5 bases). This CDR3 region has 12 residues. Trimming pared 6 bases from V and 12 bases from J, leaving 17 bases between. CDR1 is SGHVS, CDR2 FNYEAQ, per germline. Written as DNA, the CDR3 is TGTGCCAGCAGTCCCGGAGGGACGTTGCCTTTCTTT. Translated: CASSPGGTLPFF.

CDR3 bases: TGTGCCAGCAGGGGGGGGACAGGGGCCTACAATGAGCAGTTCTTC. Its protein product is CASRGGTGAYNEQFF. The chain recombines TRBV6-1 with TRBJ2-1, with 10 bases that match TRBD1. The germline V gene has CDR1 MNHNS and CDR2 SASEGT. The CDR3 has 15 residues. With V trimmed by 6 bases and J by 2 bases, 4 bases remained unmatched.

The chain carries TRBV5-1 and TRBJ1-1; D unresolved. Germline V gives CDR1 SGHRS, CDR2 YFSETQ. This CDR3 region has 15 residues. V lost 4 bases and J 2 bases, leaving 15 bases between the germline ends. The CDR3 here is CASSLTPRSNTEAFF. CDR3 in DNA: TGCGCCAGCAGCCTTACCCCGAGGTCAAACACTGAAGCTTTCTTT.

The chain is built from TRBV5-6 and TRBJ1-2, with 8 positions matching TRBD1. With 4 bases clipped from V and 5 bases from J, the junction kept 4 bases outside the gene matches. This CDR3 has 13 amino acids. Per the germline V gene, CDR1 is SGHDT and CDR2 is YYEEEE. The CDR3 sequence is CASSAGQEYGYTF. For the CDR3, the DNA is TGTGCCAGCAGCGCGGGACAGGAATATGGCTACACCTTC.

V gene TRBV19 combines with J gene TRBJ2-1, with 9 positions matching TRBD2. Per germline, CDR1 LNHDA and CDR2 SQIVND (reference sequence). The J segment lost 1 base and the V segment lost 9 bases, leaving 7 bases of the junction unmatched. This CDR3 spans 15 amino acids. The CDR3 DNA reads TGTGCCAGCCAGACTAGCGGCGCTTCCTACAATGAGCAGTTCTTC. It codes for CASQTSGASYNEQFF. Filled out from reference TRBV19 and TRBJ2-1, the complete variable domain reads DGGITQSPKYLFRKEGQNVTLSCEQNLNHDAMYWYRQDPGQGLRLIYYSQIVNDFQKGDIAEGYSVSREKKESFPLTVTSAQKNPTAFYLCASQTSGASYNEQFFGPGTRLTVL.

CDR3 amino acids: CASSPPGNFYEQYF. The DNA of the CDR3 is TGTGCCAGCTCACCCCCCGGGAACTTCTACGAGCAGTACTTC. The chain is built from TRBV18 and TRBJ2-7; a possible D gene is TRBD2 (5 bases). Germline V gene sequence: CDR1 KGHSH, CDR2 LQKENI. The CDR3 loop spans 14 amino acids. V lost 3 bases and J lost 3, with 12 bases in between.

As regards this clone: An end of the junction does not agree with germline; a read error may underlie this. The chain couples TRBV30 to TRBJ1-2; 8 bases are shared with TRBD1. CDR3 size: 15 residues. CDR1 and CDR2 (germline): GTSNPN, SVGIG (reference sequence). CDR3 coding DNA: TGTGCCTGGAGTGTATTAGGACAGGGAAACTCTGGCTACACCTTC. Its translation is CAWSVLGQGNSGYTF.

This chain uses TRBV7-6 with TRBJ2-1; 11 nucleotides agree with TRBD2. V shed 6 bases and J 3 bases; nucleotides not matched to a gene: 7. This CDR3 contains 16 residues. In germline, CDR1 is SGHVS, CDR2 FNYEAQ. CDR3 sequence: CASSPTSGGFYNEQFF. The CDR3 DNA reads TGTGCCAGCAGTCCTACTAGCGGGGGTTTCTACAATGAGCAGTTCTTC.

V and J are TRBV4-1 and TRBJ2-7; 12 nucleotides align to TRBD2. Germline V lookup: CDR1 MGHRA, CDR2 YSYEKL. This CDR3 has 13 amino acids. With 6 bases clipped from V and 9 bases from J, the junction kept 6 bases outside the gene matches. This CDR3 is CASSLSTSGRQYF. As DNA, the CDR3 is TGCGCCAGCAGTCTCTCGACTAGCGGGAGGCAGTACTTC.

The chain has TRBV7-2 and TRBJ2-2; D not certain. V lost 0 bases and J 2 bases, leaving 7 bases between the germline ends. Germline CDR1 and CDR2: SGHTA and FQGNSA. The CDR3 covers 15 residues. CDR3 region: CASSLASLNTGELFF. CDR3 in DNA: TGTGCCAGCAGCTTAGCGTCCCTTAACACCGGGGAGCTGTTTTTT.

This clone has a handful of counts. The chain uses TRBV5-6 and TRBJ2-3; 10 bases agree with TRBD2. This CDR3 has 18 residues. The V segment lost 3 bases and the J segment 2 bases; nucleotides outside the gene matches: 12. Germline V gene sequence: CDR1 SGHDT, CDR2 YYEEEE. The DNA for the CDR3 is TGTGCCAGCAGCTATTACTTAGCGGGAGGAAATTCCACAGATACGCAGTATTTT. Translated, it gives CASSYYLAGGNSTDTQYF.

The V call is TRBV7-2, the J call TRBJ1-4, with D perhaps TRBD1 (5 bases). This CDR3 is built from 17 residues. Germline lookup yields CDR1 SGHTA and CDR2 FQGNSA. Trimming cost V 2 bases and J 2 bases, with 15 bases left between them. The CDR3 spells CASSLNNRGRTNEKLFF. CDR3 nucleotides: TGTGCCAGCAGCTTAAATAATAGGGGCAGGACTAATGAAAAACTGTTTTTT.

V is TRBV18 and J is TRBJ2-1; a possible D gene is TRBD2 (5 bases). Between the trimmed V and J ends, which lost 0 bases and 0 bases, there was a span of 12 bases. There are 17 residues in the CDR3. CDR1 KGHSH and CDR2 LQKENI come from the germline V gene. In DNA form, the CDR3 reads TGTGCCAGCTCACCACCGAGGGCGGCCAGCTCCTACAATGAGCAGTTCTTC. As protein: CASSPPRAASSYNEQFF.

The V gene is TRBV15, the J gene TRBJ1-5; no definite D call. Germline V gene sequence: CDR1 LNHNV, CDR2 YYDKDF (reference sequence). The CDR3 contains 13 residues. Trimming cost V 8 bases and J 0 bases, with 8 bases left between them. CDR3: CATRAYSNQPQHF. The CDR3 nucleotides read TGTGCCACCCGAGCTTATAGCAATCAGCCCCAGCATTTT.

There are a few counts of this clone. The V call is TRBV7-9, the J call TRBJ2-1, with 8 nucleotides matching TRBD1. The ends lost 4 bases at V and 8 bases at J; junction bases unmatched: 13. CDR1 SEHNR and CDR2 FQNEAQ come from the germline V gene (reference sequence). CDR3 length equals 16 residues. This chain's CDR3 is CASSSDRGQAAHEQFF. The CDR3 DNA reads as TGTGCCAGCAGCTCCGACAGGGGACAAGCTGCCCATGAGCAGTTCTTC.

The chain uses TRBV10-1 and TRBJ2-7, with 9 bases that match TRBD2. Germline lookup yields CDR1 WNHNN and CDR2 SYGVQD (reference sequence). The CDR3 runs 17 residues. After removal of 0 bases from V and 3 bases from J, the junction contained 9 bases not matched to a gene. The CDR3 loop reads CASSESTNSGRIYEQYF. DNA for the CDR3: TGCGCCAGCAGTGAGTCGACTAATAGCGGGAGAATCTACGAGCAGTACTTC.

This clone was seen a handful of times. The V gene is TRBV10-1, the J gene TRBJ2-7; D uncertain. CDR3 length: 14 residues. V lost 0 bases and J 7 bases, leaving 13 bases between the germline ends. Germline-derived CDR1 and CDR2 are WNHNN and SYGVQD (reference sequence). Written as DNA, the CDR3 is TGCGCCAGCAGTGAGTCCGGAACAGTTAAGGAGCAGTACTTC. Protein: CASSESGTVKEQYF.

The chain employs TRBV11-1 and TRBJ1-4; D is perhaps TRBD1 (5 bases). This CDR3 region has 13 residues. Deletions cut 1 base from V and 14 bases from J, with 14 bases between. Germline V gene lookup returns CDR1 SGHAT and CDR2 FQDESV (reference sequence). In DNA, the CDR3 is TGTGCCAGCAGCTTAGATCTGGGGCAGCCGCTGTTTTTT. The encoded protein is CASSLDLGQPLFF.

This clone was recorded a few times. J is TRBJ1-6 and V is TRBV6-5; D uncertain. V was trimmed by 2 bases and J by 7 bases, leaving 12 bases between them. CDR3 size: 15 residues. The V gene's germline CDR1 is MNHEY and CDR2 SVGAGI. The CDR3 nucleotides are TGTGCCAGCAGTTACGGTCCCGGAGAGAATTCACCCCTCCACTTT. This gives the protein CASSYGPGENSPLHF.

The table lists this clone with a count of one. The CDR3 bases are TGTGCCAGCTCACCTGGACAGGGCGAGTCTGAAGCTTTCTTT. It translates to CASSPGQGESEAFF. The rearrangement joins TRBV18 to TRBJ1-1; TRBD1 agrees at 8 bases. The CDR3 runs 14 residues. In germline, CDR1 is KGHSH, CDR2 LQKENI. With V trimmed by 3 bases and J by 6 bases, 6 bases remained unmatched.

The chain has TRBV28 and TRBJ2-2, with 9 positions matching TRBD1. The CDR3 is 15 amino acids. Germline V gives CDR1 MDHEN, CDR2 SYDVKM. Unmatched junction bases numbered 7, after V lost 5 bases and J lost 6 bases. The CDR3 here is CASSAQDRGSGELFF. Written as DNA, the CDR3 is TGTGCCAGCAGTGCTCAGGACAGGGGATCCGGGGAGCTGTTTTTT.

A single count supports this clone. The chain couples TRBV19 to TRBJ1-1; no reliable D call. The CDR3 length is 16 residues. V lost 2 bases and J 1 base, leaving 14 bases between the germline ends. Germline V gives CDR1 LNHDA, CDR2 SQIVND (reference sequence). CDR3: CASSITFTSANTEAFF. In DNA form, the CDR3 reads TGTGCCAGTAGTATAACCTTCACCAGCGCGAACACTGAAGCTTTCTTT.

Turning to this clone: The junction differs from germline at one of its ends, possibly a read error. The J gene is TRBJ1-5, the V gene TRBV5-1, with 11 positions matching TRBD1. The CDR3 has 15 residues. Germline CDR1 SGHRS, CDR2 YFSETQ. The CDR3 loop is CASGLGQGANQPQHF. The CDR3 region has the DNA TGCGCCAGCGGCTTAGGACAGGGGGCCAATCAGCCCCAGCATTTT.